A single sample gave rise to the 28 T cell receptor beta chains below, sequenced in a study of PD-L1 blockade in urothelial cancer (TCRdb year 2017). Receptor amplification or capture employed the immunoSEQ multiplex PCR assay. TCRdb provides this immuneACCESS table in a form limited to in-frame rearrangements. Some clones are lacking; in checked studies, under half of them reflect an unresolved V gene, and why the rest are absent is not known. Present in this sample are 100,000 to 150,000 clones, roughly 83% of which were seen just once. The ten top clones hold roughly 3.5% of the sample. This specimen's time point label, per the study, means: pretreatment peripheral blood. This specimen consisted of PBMCs, obtained around atezolizumab (anti-PD-L1) treatment. The receptors come from a man in his fifties or sixties with urothelial cancer.

This clone came up once. The chain has TRBV28 and TRBJ1-5; D unresolved. Per the germline V gene, CDR1 is MDHEN and CDR2 is SYDVKM. V dropped 8 bases and J dropped 2 bases, with 13 bases sitting between them. CDR3 length equals 14 residues. The CDR3 sequence is CASLGPVGNQPQHF. The CDR3 DNA follows: TGTGCCAGCCTAGGCCCCGTCGGCAATCAGCCCCAGCATTTT.

V and J are TRBV6-6 and TRBJ1-5; 9 nucleotides match TRBD1. CDR1 is MNHNY and CDR2 is SVGAGI in the germline V gene (reference sequence). The J segment lost 3 bases and the V segment lost 4 bases, leaving 4 bases of the junction unmatched. The length of the CDR3 is 15 residues. The CDR3 DNA sequence: TGTGCCAGCAGTTCCCGGGACAGGGACAATCAGCCCCAGCATTTT. Its protein is CASSSRDRDNQPQHF.

The chain joins TRBV19 to TRBJ2-3, with 7 bases matching TRBD2. This CDR3 region has 14 residues. Trimming took 6 bases from V and 6 from J; bases not matched to a gene: 9. Germline CDR1 and CDR2: LNHDA and SQIVND (reference sequence). This CDR3 reads CASRGLVGSDTQYF. The CDR3 coding sequence is TGTGCCAGTAGAGGACTAGTGGGATCGGATACGCAGTATTTT.

There are a few counts of this clone. The chain has TRBV5-1 and TRBJ2-3, with D maybe TRBD1 (6 bases). Germline assignment: CDR1 SGHRS and CDR2 YFSETQ. This CDR3 comprises 14 residues. Trimming pared 0 bases from V and 6 bases from J, leaving 11 bases between. The CDR3 sequence: CASSLVGGLDTQYF. The CDR3 DNA reads TGCGCCAGCAGCTTGGTAGGGGGTTTGGATACGCAGTATTTT.

J is TRBJ2-3 and V is TRBV2; 7 bases match TRBD2. The CDR3 length is 12 residues. The V and J ends lost 8 bases and 4 bases, in that order; junction bases with no gene match: 3. The germline V gene has CDR1 SNHLY and CDR2 FYNNEI. CDR3 loop: CASAGVADTQYF. The CDR3 region has the DNA TGTGCCAGCGCGGGAGTTGCAGATACGCAGTATTTT.

This chain connects TRBV18 to TRBJ2-5; TRBD1 matches 8 bases. Germline loops: CDR1 KGHSH, CDR2 LQKENI. Trimming at V came to 0 bases and at J to 4 bases, leaving 1 base not matched to a gene. The CDR3 has 14 amino acids. The CDR3 loop is CASSPPTGVETQYF. CDR3 DNA sequence: TGTGCCAGCTCACCACCGACAGGGGTAGAGACCCAGTACTTC. The entire variable domain, with the rest obtained from reference TRBV18 and TRBJ2-5, is as follows: NAGVMQNPRHLVRRRGQEARLRCSPMKGHSHVYWYRQLPEEGLKFMVYLQKENIIDESGMPKERFSAEFPKEGPSILRIQQVVRGDSAAYFCASSPPTGVETQYFGPGTRLLVL.

The chain is built from TRBV11-2 and TRBJ1-1, with TRBD1 identical over 8 bases. The V segment lost 2 bases and the J segment 7 bases; nucleotides outside the gene matches: 12. The CDR3 contains 16 residues. Germline CDR1 reads SGHAT; CDR2 reads FQNNGV. DNA of the CDR3: TGTGCCAGCAGCTTAAGTGACAGGGGCCCGAGTCATGAAGCTTTCTTT. It specifies CASSLSDRGPSHEAFF.

This chain links TRBV7-3 with TRBJ1-1; perhaps TRBD1 as D (6 bases). The CDR3 totals 13 residues. Trimming removed 6 bases at V and 1 base at J, with 9 bases between. The germline gives CDR1 SGHTA, CDR2 FQGTGA. CDR3 protein: CASRRTANTEAFF. CDR3 in DNA: TGTGCCAGCAGACGGACAGCGAACACTGAAGCTTTCTTT.

This chain connects TRBV30 to TRBJ1-3; D possibly corresponds to TRBD1 (6 bases). The CDR3 is 14 residues long. Trimming stripped 2 bases from V and 5 bases from J, with 13 bases between. The germline V gene has CDR1 GTSNPN and CDR2 SVGIG (reference sequence). The CDR3 is CAWSRQARRNTIYF. The CDR3 nucleotides read TGTGCCTGGAGTCGACAGGCCCGGCGAAACACCATATATTTT.

The chain joins TRBV6-5 to TRBJ2-2; possibly TRBD1 for D (5 bases). Germline V gene lookup returns CDR1 MNHEY and CDR2 SVGAGI. Deletions cut 2 bases from V and 5 bases from J, with 9 bases between. The CDR3 consists of 14 residues. CDR3 DNA: TGTGCCAGCAGTTACACCAGGGTGACCGGGGAGCTGTTTTTT. Amino acids: CASSYTRVTGELFF.

The CDR3 nucleotides are TGTGCCAGCAGCCAAACTAGCTTCCCCTACAATGAGCAGTTCTTC. Translation: CASSQTSFPYNEQFF. The rearrangement uses TRBV7-3 and TRBJ2-1; D is perhaps TRBD2 (6 bases). Per the germline V gene, CDR1 is SGHTA and CDR2 is FQGTGA. V lost 5 bases, J lost 2 bases, and 13 bases lay in between. The CDR3 runs to 15 residues. The whole variable domain, remainder taken from reference TRBV7-3 and TRBJ2-1, is GAGVSQTPSNKVTEKGKYVELRCDPISGHTALYWYRQSLGQGPEFLIYFQGTGAADDSGLPNDRFFAVRPEGSVSTLKIQRTERGDSAVYLCASSQTSFPYNEQFFGPGTRLTVL.

The chain joins TRBV2 to TRBJ2-5; 10 positions match TRBD2. This CDR3 is built from 17 residues. Germline loops: CDR1 SNHLY, CDR2 FYNNEI. V shed 6 bases and J 3 bases; nucleotides not matched to a gene: 13. This chain's CDR3 is CASSHLTSGFSEETQYF. In DNA, the CDR3 is TGTGCCAGCAGCCACTTGACTAGCGGGTTTTCGGAAGAGACCCAGTACTTC.

The V gene is TRBV19, the J gene TRBJ1-5; 8 bases map to TRBD1. From germline, CDR1 is LNHDA and CDR2 SQIVND (reference sequence). Losses at the gene ends were 1 base for V and 3 bases for J; bases not matched to a gene: 5. The CDR3 loop spans 16 amino acids. CDR3 bases: TGTGCCAGTAGTATAGCCCAGGGGGCATTCAATCAGCCCCAGCATTTT. As protein: CASSIAQGAFNQPQHF.

The rearrangement links TRBV14 to TRBJ1-2; D gene unclear. From germline, CDR1 is SGHDN and CDR2 FVKESK. This CDR3 region has 14 residues. Trimming stripped 1 base from V and 4 bases from J, with 10 bases between. The CDR3 DNA follows: TGTGCCAGCAGCCAAGTGCCAGGAATCTATGGCTACACCTTC. Residues: CASSQVPGIYGYTF. The whole variable domain, filled in from reference TRBV14 and TRBJ1-2, reads EAGVTQFPSHSVIEKGQTVTLRCDPISGHDNLYWYRRVMGKEIKFLLHFVKESKQDESGMPNNRFLAERTGGTYSTLKVQPAELEDSGVYFCASSQVPGIYGYTFGSGTRLTVV.

The rearrangement links TRBV19 to TRBJ2-7; a possible D gene is TRBD1 (5 bases). V was clipped by 8 bases and J by 2 bases, with 13 bases between them. The V gene's germline CDR1 is LNHDA and CDR2 SQIVND (reference sequence). CDR3 length: 13 amino acids. DNA for the CDR3: TGTGCCAGTGGGTCAGGGCTTACCTACGAGCAGTACTTC. The encoded protein is CASGSGLTYEQYF.

The rearrangement joins TRBV2 to TRBJ2-7; 10 nucleotides agree with TRBD2. The V gene end was trimmed by 6 bases and the J gene end by 3 bases; junction bases not matched to a gene: 2. The CDR3 has 13 amino acids. Germline loops: CDR1 SNHLY, CDR2 FYNNEI. CDR3: CASRASGSYEQYF. The DNA of the CDR3 is TGTGCCAGCAGGGCTAGCGGGAGCTACGAGCAGTACTTC.

The chain has TRBV27 and TRBJ2-7, with 8 bases aligning to TRBD1. J was trimmed by 2 bases and V by 5 bases; bases with no gene match: 23. The germline V gene has CDR1 MNHEY and CDR2 SMNVEV (reference sequence). The CDR3 contains 20 residues. The CDR3: CASSPDRGPNQRNAPYEQYF. For the CDR3, the DNA is TGTGCCAGCAGTCCCGACAGGGGACCAAATCAGCGTAATGCCCCCTACGAGCAGTACTTC.

The chain joins TRBV20-1 to TRBJ2-5; D gene uncertain. The CDR3 covers 11 residues. Germline V lookup: CDR1 DFQATT, CDR2 SNEGSKA (reference sequence). Deletions cut 7 bases from V and 0 bases from J, with 6 bases between. CDR3: CSGRHQETQYF. DNA of the CDR3: TGCAGTGGGAGACACCAAGAGACCCAGTACTTC.

CDR3 sequence (DNA): TGTGCCAGCAGCCCTACCCCAAAATCTCTGTATTTT. As protein: CASSPTPKSLYF. The chain carries TRBV7-9 and TRBJ2-3, with unresolved D. The length of the CDR3 is 12 residues. Trimming left V 5 bases short and J 14 bases short, with 17 bases between. Germline CDR1 reads SEHNR; CDR2 reads FQNEAQ (reference sequence).

The V call is TRBV15, the J call TRBJ2-7; D may be TRBD2 (6 bases). Germline-derived CDR1 and CDR2 are LNHNV and YYDKDF (reference sequence). There are 14 residues in the CDR3. The V gene lost 6 bases and the J gene lost 0 bases, with 12 bases spanning the gap. CDR3 sequence: CATRRGGSSYEQYF. The CDR3 nucleotides are TGTGCCACCAGAAGGGGAGGTAGCTCCTACGAGCAGTACTTC.

The chain joins TRBV28 to TRBJ1-6; 7 nucleotides agree with TRBD1. Germline trimming cut 6 bases from V and 7 bases from J; bases unmatched to any gene: 9. The CDR3 consists of 15 residues. Germline-derived CDR1 and CDR2 are MDHEN and SYDVKM. CDR3 DNA sequence: TGTGCCAGCAGCCTTGACAGGGCGAGGAATTCACCCCTCCACTTT. Amino acids: CASSLDRARNSPLHF. Full variable domain (outside the CDR3, taken from reference TRBV28 and TRBJ1-6): DVKVTQSSRYLVKRTGEKVFLECVQDMDHENMFWYRQDPGLGLRLIYFSYDVKMKEKGDIPEGYSVSREKKERFSLILESASTNQTSMYLCASSLDRARNSPLHFGNGTRLTVT.

The chain is built from TRBV11-3 and TRBJ2-6, with D hard to call. The germline CDR1 and CDR2 sequences are SGHNT and YENEEA. The V gene lost 4 bases and the J gene lost 4 bases, with 5 bases spanning the gap. The CDR3 contains 13 residues. In nucleotides, the CDR3 is TGTGCCAGCAGCTCTCTGGGGGCCAACGTCCTGACTTTC. Protein: CASSSLGANVLTF.

The genes are TRBV9 and TRBJ2-7; TRBD2 might be the D (5 bases). The V gene lost 0 bases and the J gene lost 5 bases, with 12 bases spanning the gap. The germline V gene encodes CDR1 SGDLS and CDR2 YYNGEE. The CDR3 sequence is 14 residues long. The CDR3: CASSVALASNEQYF. In DNA form, the CDR3 reads TGTGCCAGCAGCGTAGCTTTAGCGTCGAACGAGCAGTACTTC.

The CDR3 spells CARTPGTQYF. CDR3 coding DNA: TGCGCCAGGACCCCGGGTACGCAGTATTTT. This rearrangement joins TRBV23-1 to TRBJ2-3, with D unresolved. TRBV23-1 is assigned to the ORF class and has an uncertain function. The CDR3 length is 10 residues. V gave up 9 bases and J gave up 8 bases, with 9 bases separating them.

This rearrangement joins TRBV4-2 to TRBJ2-3; TRBD2 agrees at 9 bases. Trimming at V came to 3 bases and at J to 4 bases, leaving 11 bases not matched to a gene. This CDR3 contains 17 residues. Per the germline V gene, CDR1 is LGHNA and CDR2 is YNFKEQ. The CDR3 coding sequence is TGTGCCAGCAGCCAGGTGTTAGCGGGAGTAGAGCCAGATACGCAGTATTTT. Amino acid sequence: CASSQVLAGVEPDTQYF.

V gene TRBV5-5 combines with J gene TRBJ2-5; 7 bases match TRBD1. V was pared by 6 bases and J by 6 bases, with 11 bases of the junction left unmatched. There are 14 residues in the CDR3. Germline-derived CDR1 and CDR2 are SGHKS and YYEKEE (reference sequence). The CDR3 DNA reads as TGTGCCAGCACCCTGACAGGGAGCAGACAGACCCAGTACTTC. Translated, it gives CASTLTGSRQTQYF.

This chain connects TRBV6-5 to TRBJ2-3, with D possibly TRBD1 on 6 matching bases. This CDR3 comprises 13 residues. The V and J ends lost 6 bases and 5 bases respectively, with 12 bases between them. Germline V gene sequence: CDR1 MNHEY, CDR2 SVGAGI. CDR3: CASRRQAGDTQYF. In DNA, the CDR3 is TGTGCCAGCAGACGACAGGCCGGAGATACGCAGTATTTT.

The chain joins TRBV30 to TRBJ2-3, with D possibly being TRBD2 (5 bases). Per the germline V gene, CDR1 is GTSNPN and CDR2 is SVGIG (reference sequence). V gave up 0 bases and J gave up 0 bases, with 13 bases separating them. The CDR3 length is 16 residues. CDR3 amino acids: CAWSVPNGESTDTQYF. The CDR3 DNA is TGTGCCTGGAGTGTTCCCAACGGGGAAAGCACAGATACGCAGTATTTT.